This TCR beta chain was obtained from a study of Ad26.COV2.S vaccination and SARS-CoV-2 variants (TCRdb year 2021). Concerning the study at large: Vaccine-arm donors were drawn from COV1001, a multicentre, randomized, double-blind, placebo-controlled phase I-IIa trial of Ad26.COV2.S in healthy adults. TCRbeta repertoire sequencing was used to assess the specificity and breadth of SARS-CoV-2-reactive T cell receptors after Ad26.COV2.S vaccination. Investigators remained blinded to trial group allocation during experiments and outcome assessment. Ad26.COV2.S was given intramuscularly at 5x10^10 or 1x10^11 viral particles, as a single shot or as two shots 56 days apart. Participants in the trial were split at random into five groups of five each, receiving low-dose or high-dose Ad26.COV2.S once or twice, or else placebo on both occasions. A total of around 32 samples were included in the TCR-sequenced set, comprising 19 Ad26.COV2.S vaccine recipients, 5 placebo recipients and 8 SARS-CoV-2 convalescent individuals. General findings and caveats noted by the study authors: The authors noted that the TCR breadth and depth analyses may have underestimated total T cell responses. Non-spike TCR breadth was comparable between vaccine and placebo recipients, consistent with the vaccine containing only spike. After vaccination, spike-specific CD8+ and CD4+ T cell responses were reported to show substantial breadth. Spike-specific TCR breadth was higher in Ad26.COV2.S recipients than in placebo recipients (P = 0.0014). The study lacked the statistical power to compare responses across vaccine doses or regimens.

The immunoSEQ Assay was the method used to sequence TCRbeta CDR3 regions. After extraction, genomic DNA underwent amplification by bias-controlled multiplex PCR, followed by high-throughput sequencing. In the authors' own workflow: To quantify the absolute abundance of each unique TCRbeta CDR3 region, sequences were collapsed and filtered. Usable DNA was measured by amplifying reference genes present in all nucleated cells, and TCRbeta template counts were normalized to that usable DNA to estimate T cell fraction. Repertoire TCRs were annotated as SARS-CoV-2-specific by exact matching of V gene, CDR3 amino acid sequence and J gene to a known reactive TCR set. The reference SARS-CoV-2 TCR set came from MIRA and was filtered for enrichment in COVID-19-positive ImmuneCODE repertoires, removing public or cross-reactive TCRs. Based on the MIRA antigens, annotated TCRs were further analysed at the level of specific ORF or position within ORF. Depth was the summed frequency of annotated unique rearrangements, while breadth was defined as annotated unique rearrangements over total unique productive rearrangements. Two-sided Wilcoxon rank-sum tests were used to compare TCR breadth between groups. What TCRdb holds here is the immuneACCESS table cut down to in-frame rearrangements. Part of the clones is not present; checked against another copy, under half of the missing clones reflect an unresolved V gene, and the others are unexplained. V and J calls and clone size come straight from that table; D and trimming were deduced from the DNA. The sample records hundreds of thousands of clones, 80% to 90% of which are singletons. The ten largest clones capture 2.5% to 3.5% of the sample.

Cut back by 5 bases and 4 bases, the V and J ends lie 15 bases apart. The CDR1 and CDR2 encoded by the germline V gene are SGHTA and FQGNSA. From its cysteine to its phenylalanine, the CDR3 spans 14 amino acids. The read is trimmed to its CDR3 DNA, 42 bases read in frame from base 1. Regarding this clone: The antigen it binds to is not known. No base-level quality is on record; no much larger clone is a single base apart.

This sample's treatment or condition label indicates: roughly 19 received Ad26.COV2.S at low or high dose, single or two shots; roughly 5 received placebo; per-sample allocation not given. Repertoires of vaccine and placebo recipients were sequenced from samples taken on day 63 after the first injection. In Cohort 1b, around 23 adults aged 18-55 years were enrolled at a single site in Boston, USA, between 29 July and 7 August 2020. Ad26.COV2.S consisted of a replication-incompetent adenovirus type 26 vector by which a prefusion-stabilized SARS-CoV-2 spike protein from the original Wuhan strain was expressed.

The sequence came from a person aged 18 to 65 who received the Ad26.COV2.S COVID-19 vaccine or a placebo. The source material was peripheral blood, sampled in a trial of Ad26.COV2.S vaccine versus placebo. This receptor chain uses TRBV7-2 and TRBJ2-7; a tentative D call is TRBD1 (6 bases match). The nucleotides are TGTGCCAGCAGCCTCAACCGACAGGTGTACGAGCAGTACTTC. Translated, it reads CASSLNRQVYEQYF.